This T cell receptor beta chain is from a study of blood T cell repertoires in COVID-19. About the research overall: Samples came from the United States, Italy and Spain, spanning acute and convalescent COVID-19.

Per the original methods: For nucleated cells, counts were estimated from reference gene primer amplification. The method was immunoSEQ multiplex PCR; TCRdb's version includes in-frame clones alone and lacks a portion of them. V and J calls and clone size follow that table, whereas D and trimming were derived from the DNA. The sample lists 200,000 to 300,000 clones; over 80% were seen once. The length of the CDR3 is 14 residues. With 5 bases clipped from V and 2 bases from J, the junction kept 5 bases outside the gene matches. The germline gives CDR1 SGHAT, CDR2 FQNNGV. The genes are TRBV11-2 and TRBJ2-7, with 8 bases identical to TRBD1. The TCR was taken from an older woman with active or convalescent COVID-19. The sample taken for sequencing was peripheral blood. Written as DNA, the CDR3 is TGTGCCAGCAGCACATACAGGGGGACCTACGAGCAGTACTTC. Its protein is CASSTYRGTYEQYF.